Shown below are 23 T cell receptor beta chains from a single sample sequenced in a study of T and B cells in COVID-19 patients. Multiplex PCR with BIOMED2 TRB-A/B primer pools amplified TRB rearrangements. TCRdb reprocessed the multiplex PCR reads via MiXCR and lists one record per CDR3 protein. This sample has about 5,100 distinct CDR3 sequences, with about 25% found just once. From blood, about 250-500 ng of genomic DNA served as TRB template. The sample comprised blood. The source of these receptors is a human donor with active COVID-19.

This rearrangement joins TRBV24-1 to TRBJ2-3, with 7 positions matching TRBD2. Looked up from germline, CDR1 is KGHDR and CDR2 is SFDVKD. The CDR3 extends over 17 amino acids. Unmatched junction bases numbered 8, after V lost 3 bases and J lost 0 bases. CDR3 DNA sequence: TGTGCCACCAGTGATAGAAGTCCAGCGGGGAGCACAGATACGCAGTATTTT. Protein sequence: CATSDRSPAGSTDTQYF.

Turning to this clonotype: This CDR3 is missing its conserved last phenylalanine or tryptophan, likely due to a read error. V and J are TRBV6-5 and TRBJ2-7; no clear D gene. V was clipped by 7 bases and J by 5 bases, with 18 bases between them. Germline values: CDR1 MNHEY, CDR2 SVGAGI. The CDR3 runs 14 residues. This CDR3 is CASTPSSPPHEQYL. DNA for the CDR3: TGTGCCAGCACCCCCTCGTCCCCGCCCCACGAGCAGTACCTC.

This clonotype is termed medium-sized. The rearrangement uses TRBV19 and TRBJ2-5, with no clear D. V was cut by 4 bases and J by 1 base, with 10 bases left in between. This CDR3 is 14 amino acids long. Germline lookup yields CDR1 LNHDA and CDR2 SQIVND (reference sequence). Written as DNA, the CDR3 is TGTGCCAGTAGTAAAGGAACAGCCCAAGAGACCCAGTACTTC. It specifies CASSKGTAQETQYF. Full variable domain (missing parts from reference TRBV19 and TRBJ2-5): DGGITQSPKYLFRKEGQNVTLSCEQNLNHDAMYWYRQDPGQGLRLIYYSQIVNDFQKGDIAEGYSVSREKKESFPLTVTSAQKNPTAFYLCASSKGTAQETQYFGPGTRLLVL.

By frequency in the sample, this clonotype is medium-sized. V is TRBV5-6 and J is TRBJ2-2; D might be TRBD1 or TRBD2, each matching 5 bases. Germline CDR1 is SGHDT and CDR2 is YYEEEE. With 0 bases removed from V and 4 bases from J, the gap between germline ends came to 7 bases. The CDR3 extends over 14 amino acids. DNA of the CDR3: TGTGCCAGCAGCTTGGGGGACCTCACCGGGGAGCTGTTTTTT. Encoded protein: CASSLGDLTGELFF.

This clonotype was detected a few times. The rearrangement links TRBV7-9 to TRBJ2-5; D call uncertain. CDR1 and CDR2 from the germline V gene are SEHNR and FQNEAQ (reference sequence). Trimming pared 0 bases from V and 7 bases from J, leaving 15 bases between. CDR3 length: 15 residues. In DNA, the CDR3 is TGTGCCAGCAGCTTAGCGGAGAGACCGTGGGGGACCCAGTACTTC. Its protein is CASSLAERPWGTQYF. Full variable domain (remainder filled in from reference TRBV7-9 and TRBJ2-5): DTGVSQNPRHKITKRGQNVTFRCDPISEHNRLYWYRQTLGQGPEFLTYFQNEAQLEKSRLLSDRFSAERPKGSFSTLEIQRTEQGDSAMYLCASSLAERPWGTQYFGPGTRLLVL.

This clonotype was counted a few times. The chain couples TRBV20-1 to TRBJ2-1; D unclear. CDR3 length: 14 residues. V was shortened by 5 bases and J by 0 bases, with 11 bases between the two germline ends. Germline CDR1 reads DFQATT; CDR2 reads SNEGSKA (reference sequence). In DNA form, the CDR3 reads TGCAGTGCTCCGACCTTCAGCTCCTACAATGAGCAGTTCTTC. It yields the protein CSAPTFSSYNEQFF.

This clonotype is medium-sized (0.01 to 0.1%) in the sample. The V and J genes are TRBV6-4 and TRBJ1-6; 7 bases agree with TRBD1. Germline assignment: CDR1 MRHNA and CDR2 SNTAGT. V was clipped by 0 bases and J by 5 bases; unmatched bases: 1. This CDR3 is 15 amino acids long. The CDR3 DNA reads as TGTGCCAGCAGTGACTCGACAGGGAATAATTCACCCCTCCACTTT. It codes for CASSDSTGNNSPLHF.

In its sample, this clonotype was seen a few times. The chain links TRBV12-3 or TRBV12-4 to TRBJ2-7; D gene unclear. Trimming removed 2 bases from V and 2 bases from J, with 19 bases in between. The CDR3 totals 17 residues. In DNA, the CDR3 is TGTGCCAGCAGTTTACGGGTACCTGAAGAGAGAACCTACGAGCAGTACTTC. This gives the protein CASSLRVPEERTYEQYF.

This clonotype showed up just a few times. CDR3 loop: CATSDFLAGNTIYF. For the CDR3, the DNA is TGTGCCACCAGTGATTTTTTAGCTGGAAACACCATATATTTT. V is TRBV24-1 and J is TRBJ1-3; D call uncertain. Germline values: CDR1 KGHDR, CDR2 SFDVKD. This CDR3 is 14 amino acids long. The germline V and J ends were trimmed by 1 base and 2 bases, with 5 bases remaining between them.

This clonotype ranks as medium-sized. The gene calls are TRBV6-1 and TRBJ1-2; D is possibly TRBD1 (6 bases). Trimming shortened V by 3 bases and J by 12 bases, and 11 bases separated the two germline ends. The CDR3 has 11 amino acids. Germline CDR1 MNHNS, CDR2 SASEGT. The CDR3 here is CASSEGAGHTF. CDR3 coding DNA: TGTGCCAGCAGTGAGGGGGCAGGGCACACCTTC.

V usage is TRBV4-2 and J usage is TRBJ2-7; 8 positions agree with TRBD2. The CDR3 length is 15 residues. Germline CDR1 is LGHNA and CDR2 is YNFKEQ. Germline trimming cut 3 bases from V and 4 bases from J; bases unmatched to any gene: 8. The CDR3 spells CASSQGGLAGYEQYF. The CDR3 DNA follows: TGTGCCAGCAGCCAGGGGGGGCTAGCGGGTTACGAGCAGTACTTC.

The table lists this clonotype with a few counts. The chain uses TRBV12-3 or TRBV12-4 and TRBJ1-2; D remains unclear. CDR3 length equals 15 residues. The germline V and J ends were trimmed by 7 bases and 2 bases, with 17 bases remaining between them. The CDR3 DNA is TGTGCCAGCACCGAAGACATGGGAGAGAACTATGGCTACACCTTC. It specifies CASTEDMGENYGYTF.

In its sample, this clonotype was seen a few times. The rearrangement links TRBV12-3 or TRBV12-4 to TRBJ1-5; D ambiguous. This CDR3 region has 14 residues. Trimming shortened V by 5 bases and J by 1 base, and 9 bases separated the two germline ends. The chain's CDR3 is CASSPSGSNQPQHF. Here the CDR3 DNA reads TGTGCCAGCAGTCCTAGTGGGAGCAATCAGCCCCAGCATTTT.

This rearrangement joins TRBV7-9 to TRBJ1-3; 9 bases agree with TRBD1. Germline CDR1 SEHNR, CDR2 FQNEAQ (reference sequence). The CDR3 covers 15 residues. The V segment lost 7 bases and the J segment 5 bases; nucleotides outside the gene matches: 9. CDR3 loop: CASTQGQGGRNTIYF. CDR3 in DNA: TGTGCCAGCACCCAGGGACAGGGAGGAAGAAACACCATATATTTT.

In its sample, this clonotype is medium-sized. This rearrangement joins TRBV20-1 to TRBJ2-7, with 7 bases aligning to TRBD2. In germline, CDR1 is DFQATT, CDR2 SNEGSKA (reference sequence). The trim removed 0 bases at V and 4 bases at J, leaving 0 bases unmatched. The CDR3 spans 12 residues. CDR3 coding DNA: TGCAGTGCTAGAGAGCGGGAGTACGAGCAGTACTTC. This gives the protein CSAREREYEQYF.

This clonotype was observed a few times. The chain carries TRBV6-1 and TRBJ1-3; 7 nucleotides align to TRBD1. Germline V gives CDR1 MNHNS, CDR2 SASEGT. This CDR3 is 15 amino acids long. The trim removed 5 bases at V and 0 bases at J, leaving 4 bases unmatched. This CDR3 reads CASSPGQSSGNTIYF. The CDR3 bases are TGTGCCAGCAGTCCGGGACAGTCCTCTGGAAACACCATATATTTT.

This clonotype has only one observation. The chain has TRBV5-1 and TRBJ1-3, with 7 bases identical to TRBD1. This CDR3 has 13 residues. Germline CDR1 and CDR2: SGHRS and YFSETQ. The V gene end was trimmed by 3 bases and the J gene end by 3 bases; junction bases not matched to a gene: 0. The CDR3 DNA reads TGCGCCAGCAGCTGGACAGGTGGAAACACCATATATTTT. Its protein product is CASSWTGGNTIYF.

This clonotype is termed medium-sized (0.01 to 0.1%). The rearrangement joins TRBV27 to TRBJ2-4, with unresolved D. Trimming took off 0 bases at V and 8 bases at J, with 11 bases between the two ends. Germline lookup yields CDR1 MNHEY and CDR2 SMNVEV (reference sequence). The CDR3 contains 14 residues. The CDR3 spells CASSLSGQSDIQYF. CDR3 coding DNA: TGTGCCAGCAGTTTATCTGGTCAGTCGGACATTCAGTACTTC.

The gene calls are TRBV4-3 and TRBJ2-3; perhaps TRBD2 as D (7 bases). CDR1 is LGHNA, CDR2 YSLEER, per germline. The CDR3 runs to 16 residues. Trimming left V 0 bases short and J 0 bases short, with 10 bases between. In nucleotides, the CDR3 is TGCGCCAGCAGCCAAGACGCGGGGGCAAGCACAGATACGCAGTATTTT. This sequence encodes CASSQDAGASTDTQYF.

This clonotype is labeled large. The J gene is TRBJ2-7, the V gene TRBV19; TRBD2 aligns across 13 bases. With V trimmed by 6 bases and J by 6 bases, 5 bases remained unmatched. The CDR3 is made up of 14 amino acids. Germline V gives CDR1 LNHDA, CDR2 SQIVND (reference sequence). CDR3 sequence reads: CASRGLAGSFEQYF. CDR3 DNA: TGTGCCAGTAGGGGACTAGCGGGATCTTTCGAGCAGTACTTC. Filled out from reference TRBV19 and TRBJ2-7, the complete variable domain reads DGGITQSPKYLFRKEGQNVTLSCEQNLNHDAMYWYRQDPGQGLRLIYYSQIVNDFQKGDIAEGYSVSREKKESFPLTVTSAQKNPTAFYLCASRGLAGSFEQYFGPGTRLTVT.

By frequency in the sample, this clonotype is medium-sized. The J gene is TRBJ2-5, the V gene TRBV29-1, with D unclear. The CDR3 is 10 residues long. CDR1 and CDR2 from the germline V gene are SQVTM and ANQGSEA. Trimming cost V 5 bases and J 3 bases, with 4 bases left between them. The CDR3 DNA reads as TGCAGCGTTCTAGAAGAGACCCAGTACTTC. It specifies CSVLEETQYF.

This clonotype is judged medium-sized. CDR3 DNA sequence: TGTGCCAGCAGCTTGGGGGGCGTAGCCCACCTCGCCCAGTATTTT. Translated, it gives CASSLGGVAHLAQYF. The chain combines TRBV5-4 with TRBJ2-3; tentative D call: TRBD1 (5 bases). Looked up from germline, CDR1 is SGHNT and CDR2 is YYREEE (reference sequence). V was trimmed by 0 bases and J by 12 bases, leaving 20 bases between them. The CDR3 consists of 15 residues.

V gene TRBV19 combines with J gene TRBJ1-1; D unresolved. From germline, CDR1 is LNHDA and CDR2 SQIVND (reference sequence). Trimming took off 5 bases at V and 3 bases at J, with 10 bases between the two ends. The CDR3 has 13 residues. The CDR3 DNA is TGTGCCAGTAGTGTAAGGGCTTACACTGAAGCTTTCTTT. Translating gives CASSVRAYTEAFF.